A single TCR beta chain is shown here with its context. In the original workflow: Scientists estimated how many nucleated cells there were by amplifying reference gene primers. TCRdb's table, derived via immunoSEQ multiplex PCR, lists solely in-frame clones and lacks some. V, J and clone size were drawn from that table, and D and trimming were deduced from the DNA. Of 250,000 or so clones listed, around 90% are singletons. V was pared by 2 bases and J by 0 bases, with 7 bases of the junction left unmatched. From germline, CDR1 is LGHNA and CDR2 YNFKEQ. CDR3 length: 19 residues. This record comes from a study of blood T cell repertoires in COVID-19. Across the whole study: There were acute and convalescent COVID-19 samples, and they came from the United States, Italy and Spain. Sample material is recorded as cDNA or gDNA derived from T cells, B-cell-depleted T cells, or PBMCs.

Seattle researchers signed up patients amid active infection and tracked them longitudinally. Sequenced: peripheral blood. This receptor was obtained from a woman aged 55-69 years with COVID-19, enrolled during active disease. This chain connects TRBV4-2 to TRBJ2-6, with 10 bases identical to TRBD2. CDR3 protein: CASSQPRLAGLSGANVLTF. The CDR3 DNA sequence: TGTGCCAGCAGCCAACCTCGACTAGCGGGTCTCTCTGGGGCCAACGTCCTGACTTTC.